This T cell receptor (beta chain) was observed in a study of a mutant IDH1 vaccine in newly diagnosed glioma. Study context: Prior therapy was radiotherapy, temozolomide, or both; most received both.

This sample's time point: baseline, week 1 (first vaccination visit). As to treatment: pre-vaccination baseline after standard-of-care therapy. Whole-study findings and limits: Immune responses arising from the vaccine appeared in around 92% of patients.

As to this clone: The antigen is unknown.

Sequencing used immunoSEQ multiplex PCR; TCRdb keeps in-frame clones, though not all of them. The data hold around 88,000 clones, with around three quarters observed a single time. Trimming took 2 bases from V and 0 from J, leaving 17 bases between them. Germline loops: CDR1 SGHVS, CDR2 FQNEAQ. The CDR3 extends over 17 amino acids. The chain links TRBV7-8 to TRBJ2-7; the D gene is possibly TRBD1 (5 bases). This TCR derives from a man aged 35 to 55 with glioma. The sample here was PBMCs, taken from a glioma patient treated with radiotherapy, temozolomide or both. The chain's CDR3 is CASSLWWGADSSYEQYF. DNA of the CDR3: TGTGCCAGCAGCTTATGGTGGGGTGCAGACAGCTCCTACGAGCAGTACTTC.